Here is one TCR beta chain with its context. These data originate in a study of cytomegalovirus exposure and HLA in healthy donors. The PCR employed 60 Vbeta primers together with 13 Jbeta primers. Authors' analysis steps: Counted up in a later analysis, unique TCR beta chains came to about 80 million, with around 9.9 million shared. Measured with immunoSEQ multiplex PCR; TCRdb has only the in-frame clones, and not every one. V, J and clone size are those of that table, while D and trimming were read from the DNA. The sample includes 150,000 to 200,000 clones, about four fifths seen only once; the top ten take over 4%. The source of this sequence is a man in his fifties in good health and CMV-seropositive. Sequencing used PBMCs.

CDR3 nucleotide sequence: TGTGCCAGCACCCCCCTGCCGGGACTAGCCTCTTCCTACAATGAGCAGTTCTTC. Amino acid sequence: CASTPLPGLASSYNEQFF. V is TRBV7-6 and J is TRBJ2-1, with 9 nucleotides matching TRBD2. The V gene end was trimmed by 7 bases and the J gene end by 1 base; junction bases not matched to a gene: 14. The CDR3 contains 18 residues. Germline V gene lookup returns CDR1 SGHVS and CDR2 FNYEAQ. The full variable domain, rest sourced from reference TRBV7-6 and TRBJ2-1, is GAGVSQSPRYKVTKRGQDVALRCDPISGHVSLYWYRQALGQGPEFLTYFNYEAQQDKSGLPNDRFSAERPEGSISTLTIQRTEQRDSAMYRCASTPLPGLASSYNEQFFGPGTRLTVL.